This T cell receptor (beta chain) was sequenced during a study of blood T cell repertoires in COVID-19. Study at large: T cells, B-cell-depleted T cells, or PBMCs provided the cDNA or gDNA that served as material.

The repertoire was sequenced with immunoSEQ multiplex PCR; TCRdb's copy has only in-frame clones and lacks some. The data contain 250,000 to 350,000 clones, approximately 84% of them singletons. The clonotype comes from a human donor with COVID-19, enrolled during active disease. The donor label of this sample is uncertain. Sequencing input: peripheral blood.

The CDR3: CASSHVTGTNEKLFF. In DNA, the CDR3 is TGTGCCAGCAGCCACGTGACGGGGACTAATGAAAAACTGTTTTTT. V usage is TRBV3-1 (or the pseudogene TRBV3-2) and J usage is TRBJ1-4; no definite D call. Germline CDR1 reads LGHDT; CDR2 reads YNNKEL (reference sequence). The V end was cut by 3 bases, the J end by 2 bases, with 10 bases between. CDR3 size: 15 residues.